The entry below gives a single T cell receptor beta chain sequence along with its context. The antigen is unknown. Patients who had autoimmune disease history or got systemic immunosuppression were left out. The record originates from a study of OX40 agonist ivuxolimab in advanced cancers. Study at large: Intravenous ivuxolimab at 0.01 to 10 mg/kg was given to patients every 2 weeks. Enrollees could have had prior anti-PD-1, anti-PD-L1 or anti-CTLA-4 therapy, which 30% to 50% had received.

TCRdb's copy holds only in-frame clones and misses some; the assay was immunoSEQ multiplex PCR. The table has around 100,000 clones, about 91% seen once. The study's findings and limits: The study found that CD8+ T cells averaged more expanded clones than CD4+.

Germline-derived CDR1 and CDR2 are MNHNS and SASEGT. The CDR3 runs 14 residues. The junction had 8 bases not matched to a gene; V was cut back by 11 bases and J by 2 bases. Sequencing used CD4+ or CD8+ T cells sorted from blood, obtained in a trial of the OX40 agonist ivuxolimab. J is TRBJ2-7 and V is TRBV6-1; TRBD1 aligns across 11 bases. This receptor was taken from an adult with an advanced solid tumor such as melanoma, head and neck, liver or kidney cancer. The CDR3 loop reads CAGQGANSAYEQYF. Written as DNA, the CDR3 is TGTGCCGGACAGGGGGCGAATAGCGCCTACGAGCAGTACTTC.